The source of this TCR beta chain is a study of CXCR3-negative and CXCR3-positive naive CD8 T cells. This CDR3 region has 15 residues. Germline CDR1 reads DFQATT; CDR2 reads SNEGSKA (reference sequence). Notes on this clonotype: Its antigen is unknown.

The study made its TRB cDNA libraries by 5' RACE, adding UMI labels. Reanalyzing the 5' RACE reads, TCRdb keeps one entry per CDR3 protein, without DNA. The repertoire table contains 90,000 to 95,000 distinct CDR3 sequences. The study, taken as a whole, reports: The study found comparably high diversity in both naive subsets and much lower diversity in memory CD8+ cells. TRBV-TRBJ usage matched between naive CXCR3-negative and CXCR3-positive cells but not between memory cells.

The gene calls are TRBV20-1 and TRBJ2-3; the TCRdb D gene call, TRBD1, has no DNA to confirm it. This TCR came from a human donor in good health. Some clones in this sample may be carry-over from other donors' samples. Sample: naive CXCR3- CD8+ T cells from blood. Subset noted: CD45RO-CCR7+CD27+CD95- naive CD8+ T cells lacking CXCR3 (TNR3-). The CDR3 region is CSARDGSRGTDTQYF.